The 13 T cell receptor beta chains below all came from one sample that was sequenced in a study of T-cell memory formation after mild COVID-19. Each CDR3 protein is one row after TCRdb ran MiXCR on the 5' RACE reads. The data show about 340,000 distinct CDR3 sequences, roughly an eighth seen once. The sample comprised PBMCs or a T cell subset sorted from them (not recorded which). These receptors were taken from a man between 18 and 29 years old who had mild COVID-19 (a few samples of this study predate the infection). Cell type and time point are not known.

This clonotype came up a few times. This chain uses TRBV11-2 with TRBJ1-3; no definite D call. V lost 6 bases to trimming and J lost 5 bases, with 8 bases between them. This CDR3 is 12 amino acids long. Germline V gene lookup returns CDR1 SGHAT and CDR2 FQNNGV. The CDR3 region is CASSLLRNTIYF. In DNA, the CDR3 is TGTGCCAGCAGTCTTCTGAGAAACACCATATATTTT.

V is TRBV10-3 and J is TRBJ2-7; 8 bases match TRBD1. J lost 3 bases, V lost 8 bases, and 9 bases had no gene match. Germline V gene sequence: CDR1 ENHRY, CDR2 SYGVKD. This CDR3 has 14 residues. The CDR3 DNA reads as TGTGCCATCGGGGAGGACAGGGAATTCTACGAGCAGTACTTC. It is translated as CAIGEDREFYEQYF.

V usage is TRBV7-2 and J usage is TRBJ1-4; D call uncertain. The CDR3 sequence is 13 residues long. V dropped 0 bases and J dropped 8 bases, with 7 bases sitting between them. Germline V gene sequence: CDR1 SGHTA, CDR2 FQGNSA. CDR3 DNA: TGTGCCAGCAGCTTAGCGCAGCAGGAAAAACTGTTTTTT. The encoded protein is CASSLAQQEKLFF.

This clonotype occurred many times. V and J are TRBV5-1 and TRBJ2-1; no clear D. With 0 bases removed from V and 7 bases from J, the gap between germline ends came to 8 bases. Per the germline V gene, CDR1 is SGHRS and CDR2 is YFSETQ. The CDR3 is 13 amino acids. The CDR3 spells CASSLAELNEQFF. DNA of the CDR3: TGCGCCAGCAGCTTGGCCGAACTAAATGAGCAGTTCTTC. The whole variable domain, filled in from reference TRBV5-1 and TRBJ2-1, reads KAGVTQTPRYLIKTRGQQVTLSCSPISGHRSVSWYQQTPGQGLQFLFEYFSETQRNKGNFPGRFSGRQFSNSRSEMNVSTLELGDSALYLCASSLAELNEQFFGPGTRLTVL.

This clonotype was detected many times. V usage is TRBV24-1 and J usage is TRBJ1-2; 11 positions match TRBD1. This CDR3 region has 17 residues. The junction had 13 bases not matched to a gene; V was cut back by 3 bases and J by 8 bases. Germline values: CDR1 KGHDR, CDR2 SFDVKD. CDR3 coding DNA: TGTGCCACCAGTGATCGGACAGGGGGCCCGATACTAGGAGGCTACACCTTC. Amino acid sequence: CATSDRTGGPILGGYTF.

There are a few counts of this clonotype. The CDR3 loop reads CASSPGRLGVLVNEQFF. The DNA for the CDR3 is TGTGCCAGCAGCCCTGGAAGGTTAGGGGTGCTGGTCAATGAGCAGTTCTTC. The chain has TRBV7-9 and TRBJ2-1; D might be TRBD1 (5 bases). This CDR3 region has 17 residues. The V gene lost 5 bases and the J gene lost 6 bases, with 23 bases spanning the gap. Germline CDR1 SEHNR, CDR2 FQNEAQ (reference sequence).

This clonotype has a count of ten or more. The chain employs TRBV6-6 and TRBJ1-3; D uncertain. Trimming took 6 bases from V and 0 from J, leaving 6 bases between them. Germline CDR1 and CDR2: MNHNY and SVGAGI (reference sequence). This CDR3 region has 13 residues. In DNA, the CDR3 is TGTGCCAGCAGCCCACGCTCTGGAAACACCATATATTTT. The encoded protein is CASSPRSGNTIYF.

The rearrangement joins TRBV2 to TRBJ2-5, with D hard to call. The CDR3 has 14 residues. CDR1 is SNHLY and CDR2 is FYNNEI in the germline V gene. Here the CDR3 reads CARRAESHQETQYF. The DNA for the CDR3 is TGTGCGCGCCGCGCGGAGTCACACCAAGAGACCCAGTACTTC.

The CDR3 coding sequence is TGTGCCAGCAGCGCCTACCCTTGGACAGGGGCGGAAGATACGCAGTATTTT. Translated: CASSAYPWTGAEDTQYF. V gene TRBV9 combines with J gene TRBJ2-3; the match to TRBD1 covers 9 bases. The germline V gene encodes CDR1 SGDLS and CDR2 YYNGEE. This CDR3 region has 17 residues. V shed 3 bases, J shed 5 bases, and the junction held 13 bases outside the gene matches. The variable domain in full, completed from reference TRBV9 and TRBJ2-3, reads DSGVTQTPKHLITATGQRVTLRCSPRSGDLSVYWYQQSLDQGLQFLIQYYNGEERAKGNILERFSAQQFPDLHSELNLSSLELGDSALYFCASSAYPWTGAEDTQYFGPGTRLTVL.

V is TRBV5-1 and J is TRBJ1-2, with 10 bases matching TRBD1. The CDR3 spans 14 residues. Germline CDR1 and CDR2: SGHRS and YFSETQ. Trimming cost V 4 bases and J 4 bases; bases outside gene matches: 4. Here the CDR3 reads CASSRGQGTYGYTF. Written as DNA, the CDR3 is TGCGCCAGCAGCCGGGGACAGGGGACCTATGGCTACACCTTC.

There are many counts of this clonotype. The V and J genes are TRBV5-1 and TRBJ2-1, with D possibly called TRBD1 or TRBD2 (6 bases each). The CDR3 length is 15 residues. Germline values: CDR1 SGHRS, CDR2 YFSETQ. V shed 8 bases and J shed 4 bases, with 19 bases lying between them. In DNA form, the CDR3 reads TGCGCCAGTACTGCCTTCGGGGGACATTACAATGAGCAGTTCTTC. The encoded protein is CASTAFGGHYNEQFF. Filled out from reference TRBV5-1 and TRBJ2-1, the complete variable domain reads KAGVTQTPRYLIKTRGQQVTLSCSPISGHRSVSWYQQTPGQGLQFLFEYFSETQRNKGNFPGRFSGRQFSNSRSEMNVSTLELGDSALYLCASTAFGGHYNEQFFGPGTRLTVL.

The J gene is TRBJ2-2, the V gene TRBV6-2 or TRBV6-3, with a weak D call TRBD2 (5 bases). The germline V gene encodes CDR1 MNHEY and CDR2 SVGEGT. This CDR3 has 14 residues. The V end lost 7 bases, the J end lost 4 bases, and 13 bases lay between the germline ends. The CDR3 sequence: CASIEGRGTGELFF. The CDR3 DNA reads TGTGCCAGCATCGAGGGTCGGGGCACCGGGGAGCTGTTTTTT.

V and J are TRBV7-9 and TRBJ2-5; D might be TRBD2 (6 bases). Looked up from germline, CDR1 is SEHNR and CDR2 is FQNEAQ (reference sequence). Between the trimmed V and J ends, which lost 4 bases and 2 bases, there was a span of 14 bases. The CDR3 is made up of 15 amino acids. The CDR3 nucleotides read TGTGCCAGCAGCTACGGGACTCTACGACAAGAGACCCAGTACTTC. This sequence encodes CASSYGTLRQETQYF.